One T cell receptor (beta chain) is described in this entry. These data belong to a study of blood T cell repertoires in COVID-19. Overall study context: PBMCs, B-cell-depleted T cells, or T cells were the source of the cDNA or gDNA that made up the material.

In the study's own analysis: Amplified reference gene primers provided the basis for estimating nucleated cell counts. Profiled with immunoSEQ multiplex PCR; TCRdb holds only in-frame clones, not every one. The V and J calls and clone size were taken over from that table, and D and trimming were inferred from the DNA. The sample contains about 430,000 clones, around 89% of which appear only once. Donors were grouped by their self-reported clinical history. This clonotype originated in a woman between 25 and 40 years old with acute COVID-19. The source material was PBMCs or T cells enriched from blood (not recorded which).

The CDR3 region has the DNA TGCGCCAGCAGCCTCACCACAGTGCTGAATGAAAAACTGTTTTTT. This translates into CASSLTTVLNEKLFF. V and J are TRBV4-1 and TRBJ1-4; no definite D call. V lost 4 bases and J 5 bases, leaving 14 bases between the germline ends. CDR1 is MGHRA, CDR2 YSYEKL, per germline. This CDR3 spans 15 amino acids.